Each of the 9 T cell receptor beta chains below was sequenced from the same sample in a study of CD8 T cells in Susac syndrome (dated by TCRdb to the late 2010s). Library construction relied on the immunoSEQ multiplex PCR assay. RNA was extracted using the RNeasy kit, and roughly 0.45 to 1 microgram was reverse transcribed with random hexamers. In-frame beta chains were kept once TCRdb had trimmed the public reads at Q25 with fastp and called clones with MiXCR. Each CDR3 protein appears once, grouped with its most common genes and DNA. The sample table lists about 110,000 distinct CDR3 sequences, around 95% of them with a count of one. The ten largest clonotypes hold 0.075% to 0.1% of the sample. The sequencing input was CD4+ T cells from PBMCs. The receptor set was obtained from a human donor in good health.

This clonotype has a single count. The chain combines TRBV3-1 with TRBJ2-6, with TRBD1 matching 9 bases. Per the germline V gene, CDR1 is LGHDT and CDR2 is YNNKEL (reference sequence). V was pared by 4 bases and J by 1 base, with 5 bases of the junction left unmatched. The CDR3 is 17 amino acids. Written as DNA, the CDR3 is TGTGCCAGCAGCCGGGGACAGGGAGAGTCTGGGGCCAACGTCCTGACTTTC. It yields the protein CASSRGQGESGANVLTF.

Details on this clonotype: At one boundary the junction diverges from the germline segment, which might be a read error. The J gene is TRBJ1-1, the V gene TRBV10-3; 7 bases align to TRBD1. The V gene's germline CDR1 is ENHRY and CDR2 SYGVKD. CDR3 length: 14 residues. CDR3 sequence: CAISDQGGKADAFF. CDR3 DNA: TGTGCCATCAGTGACCAGGGGGGCAAGGCTGACGCTTTCTTT.

This clonotype was counted once. The rearrangement uses TRBV6-6 and TRBJ1-3; possible D gene TRBD1, 5 bases. CDR1 MNHNY and CDR2 SVGAGI come from the germline V gene (reference sequence). The CDR3 loop spans 12 amino acids. Trimming shortened V by 8 bases and J by 4 bases, and 9 bases separated the two germline ends. The CDR3: CASRGGGNTIYF. DNA for the CDR3: TGTGCCAGCCGGGGCGGAGGAAACACCATATATTTT.

The gene calls are TRBV4-1 and TRBJ1-1; no clear D gene. V was trimmed by 0 bases and J by 5 bases, leaving 13 bases between them. The CDR3 length is 15 residues. CDR1 and CDR2 from the germline V gene are MGHRA and YSYEKL. The CDR3 is CASSQEDSPRTEAFF. The CDR3 nucleotides are TGCGCCAGCAGCCAAGAGGATTCCCCGAGGACTGAAGCTTTCTTT.

This rearrangement joins TRBV9 to TRBJ2-3, with TRBD1 matching 12 bases. The CDR3 has 16 residues. Looked up from germline, CDR1 is SGDLS and CDR2 is YYNGEE. The V gene end was trimmed by 3 bases and the J gene end by 6 bases; junction bases not matched to a gene: 8. In DNA form, the CDR3 reads TGTGCCAGCAGCGGGGACAGGGGGCCTGGTAGGGATACGCAGTATTTT. Residues: CASSGDRGPGRDTQYF.

This clonotype was counted a single time. V gene TRBV12-3 or TRBV12-4 combines with J gene TRBJ2-3; no firm D call. The CDR3 spans 14 residues. V was pared by 6 bases and J by 0 bases, with 10 bases between. The CDR3, as DNA: TGTGCCAGCAGCCCCCAATGGAGCACAGATACGCAGTATTTT. It encodes CASSPQWSTDTQYF.

This chain joins TRBV28 and TRBJ1-2; no reliable D call. This CDR3 contains 14 residues. CDR1 and CDR2 from the germline V gene are MDHEN and SYDVKM. V lost 5 bases to trimming and J lost 8 bases, with 18 bases between them. The CDR3 coding sequence is TGTGCCAGCAGTCTAGTATCCCCCGCAAACGGCTACACCTTC. This encodes CASSLVSPANGYTF.

This clonotype has only one observation. Written as DNA, the CDR3 is TGTGCCAGCAGAAAATTTAGCGGGGTTAGCTCCTACGAGCAGTACTTC. Protein: CASRKFSGVSSYEQYF. This chain connects TRBV13 to TRBJ2-7; 8 positions match TRBD2. CDR1 and CDR2 from the germline V gene are PRHDT and FYEKMQ (reference sequence). This CDR3 contains 16 residues. V shed 6 bases and J 0 bases; nucleotides not matched to a gene: 10. The full variable domain, completed using reference TRBV13 and TRBJ2-7, is AAGVIQSPRHLIKEKRETATLKCYPIPRHDTVYWYQQGPGQDPQFLISFYEKMQSDKGSIPDRFSAQQFSDYHSELNMSSLELGDSALYFCASRKFSGVSSYEQYFGPGTRLTVT.

This chain joins TRBV5-1 and TRBJ2-4; the match to TRBD2 covers 14 bases. The CDR3 extends over 19 amino acids. CDR1 and CDR2 from the germline V gene are SGHRS and YFSETQ. Trimming cost V 3 bases and J 2 bases; bases outside gene matches: 10. CDR3 bases: TGCGCCAGCAGCTCCGGGACTAGCGGGAGACGGGGAACCAAAAACATTCAGTACTTC. It specifies CASSSGTSGRRGTKNIQYF.